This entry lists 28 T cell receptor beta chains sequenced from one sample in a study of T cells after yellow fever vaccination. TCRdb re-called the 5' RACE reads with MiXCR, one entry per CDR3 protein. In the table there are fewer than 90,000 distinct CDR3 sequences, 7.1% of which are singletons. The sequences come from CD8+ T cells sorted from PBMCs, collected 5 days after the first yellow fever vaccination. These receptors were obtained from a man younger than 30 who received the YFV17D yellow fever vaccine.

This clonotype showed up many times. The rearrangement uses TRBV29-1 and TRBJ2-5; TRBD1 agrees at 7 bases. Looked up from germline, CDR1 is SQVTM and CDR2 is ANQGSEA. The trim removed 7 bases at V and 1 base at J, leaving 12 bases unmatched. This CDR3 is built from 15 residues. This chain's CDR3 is CSATIDRVAQETQYF. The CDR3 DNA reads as TGCAGCGCTACCATAGACAGGGTCGCCCAAGAGACCCAGTACTTC.

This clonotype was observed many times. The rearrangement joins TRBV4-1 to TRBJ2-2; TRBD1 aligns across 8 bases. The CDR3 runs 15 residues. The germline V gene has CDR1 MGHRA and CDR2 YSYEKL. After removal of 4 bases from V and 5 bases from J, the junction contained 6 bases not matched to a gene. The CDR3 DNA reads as TGCGCCAGCAGCCCACCAGGGACAGGAACCGGGGAGCTGTTTTTT. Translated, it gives CASSPPGTGTGELFF.

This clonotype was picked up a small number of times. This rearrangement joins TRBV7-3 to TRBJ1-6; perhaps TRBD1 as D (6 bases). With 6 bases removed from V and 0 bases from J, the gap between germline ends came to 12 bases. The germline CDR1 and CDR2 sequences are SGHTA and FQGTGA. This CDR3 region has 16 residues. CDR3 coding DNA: TGTGCCAGCAGTACTGGACAGAGCTCCTATAATTCACCCCTCCACTTT. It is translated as CASSTGQSSYNSPLHF.

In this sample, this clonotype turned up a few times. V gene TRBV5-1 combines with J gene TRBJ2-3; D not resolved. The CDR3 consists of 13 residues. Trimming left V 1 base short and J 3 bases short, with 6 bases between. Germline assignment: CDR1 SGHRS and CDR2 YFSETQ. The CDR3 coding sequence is TGCGCCAGCAGCTTGAGTCCAACAGATACGCAGTATTTT. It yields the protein CASSLSPTDTQYF.

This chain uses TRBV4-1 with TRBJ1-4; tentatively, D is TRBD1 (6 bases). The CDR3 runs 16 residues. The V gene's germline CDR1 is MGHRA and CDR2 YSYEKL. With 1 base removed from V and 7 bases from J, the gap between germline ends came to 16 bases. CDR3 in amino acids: CASSQVMGAVREKLFF. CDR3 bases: TGCGCCAGCAGCCAAGTAATGGGGGCTGTACGTGAAAAACTGTTTTTT.

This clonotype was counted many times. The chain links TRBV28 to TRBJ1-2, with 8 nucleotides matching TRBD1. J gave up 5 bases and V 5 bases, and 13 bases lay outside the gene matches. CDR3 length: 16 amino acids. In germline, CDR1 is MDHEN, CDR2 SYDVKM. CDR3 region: CASSPYRGTGPYGYTF. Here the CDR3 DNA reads TGTGCCAGCAGTCCTTACAGGGGGACAGGACCATATGGCTACACCTTC.

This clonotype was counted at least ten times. CDR3 DNA: TGTGCCAGCAGTTACTCCAGGGTTGGTGAAGCTTTCTTT. Its protein is CASSYSRVGEAFF. The chain has TRBV6-5 and TRBJ1-1; possible D gene TRBD1, 5 bases. Trimming removed 0 bases from V and 7 bases from J, with 9 bases in between. Germline-derived CDR1 and CDR2 are MNHEY and SVGAGI. The CDR3 loop spans 13 amino acids.

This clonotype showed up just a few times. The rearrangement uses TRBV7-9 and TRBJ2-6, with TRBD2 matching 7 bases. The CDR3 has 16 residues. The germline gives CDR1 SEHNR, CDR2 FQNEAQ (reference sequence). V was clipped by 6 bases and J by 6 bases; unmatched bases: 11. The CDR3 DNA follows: TGTGCCAGCAGTCCCTGGGAGGGAGTTGAGGCCAACGTCCTGACTTTC. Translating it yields CASSPWEGVEANVLTF.

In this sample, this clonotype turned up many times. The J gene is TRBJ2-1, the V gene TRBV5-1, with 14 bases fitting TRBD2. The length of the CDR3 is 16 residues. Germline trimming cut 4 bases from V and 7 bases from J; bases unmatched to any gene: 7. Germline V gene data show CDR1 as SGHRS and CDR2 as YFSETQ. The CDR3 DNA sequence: TGCGCCAGCAGCCCACCGGGACTAGCGGGGGTAAATGAGCAGTTCTTC. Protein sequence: CASSPPGLAGVNEQFF. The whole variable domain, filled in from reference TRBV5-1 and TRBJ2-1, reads KAGVTQTPRYLIKTRGQQVTLSCSPISGHRSVSWYQQTPGQGLQFLFEYFSETQRNKGNFPGRFSGRQFSNSRSEMNVSTLELGDSALYLCASSPPGLAGVNEQFFGPGTRLTVL.

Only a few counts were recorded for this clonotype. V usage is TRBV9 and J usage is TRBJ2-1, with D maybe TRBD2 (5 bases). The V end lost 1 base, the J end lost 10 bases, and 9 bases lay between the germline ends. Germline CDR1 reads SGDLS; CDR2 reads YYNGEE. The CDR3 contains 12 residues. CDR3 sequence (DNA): TGTGCCAGCAGCGTAAGCGGACGCGAGCAGTTCTTC. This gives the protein CASSVSGREQFF. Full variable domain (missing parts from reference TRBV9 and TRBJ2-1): DSGVTQTPKHLITATGQRVTLRCSPRSGDLSVYWYQQSLDQGLQFLIQYYNGEERAKGNILERFSAQQFPDLHSELNLSSLELGDSALYFCASSVSGREQFFGPGTRLTVL.

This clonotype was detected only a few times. DNA for the CDR3: TGCAGTGCTGGTAGCGGGGGTCCCTACGAGCAGTACTTC. Translated: CSAGSGGPYEQYF. The rearrangement joins TRBV20-1 to TRBJ2-7; 9 bases fit TRBD2. Germline V gene sequence: CDR1 DFQATT, CDR2 SNEGSKA (reference sequence). The CDR3 runs 13 residues. V was pared by 5 bases and J by 2 bases, with 4 bases of the junction left unmatched.

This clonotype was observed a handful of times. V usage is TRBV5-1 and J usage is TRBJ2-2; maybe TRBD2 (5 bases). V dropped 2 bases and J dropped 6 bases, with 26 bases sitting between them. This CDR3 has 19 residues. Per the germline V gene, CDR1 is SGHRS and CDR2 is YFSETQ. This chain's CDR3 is CASSFPFVEGRFRAGELFF. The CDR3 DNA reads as TGCGCCAGCAGCTTTCCGTTCGTTGAGGGCCGGTTTAGGGCCGGGGAGCTGTTTTTT.

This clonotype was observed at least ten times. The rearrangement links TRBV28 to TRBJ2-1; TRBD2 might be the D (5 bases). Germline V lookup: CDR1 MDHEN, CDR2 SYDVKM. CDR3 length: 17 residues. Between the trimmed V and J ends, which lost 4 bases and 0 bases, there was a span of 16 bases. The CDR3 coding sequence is TGTGCCAGCAGTTCCCTTAGCGACGAGAGCTCCTACAATGAGCAGTTCTTC. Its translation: CASSSLSDESSYNEQFF.

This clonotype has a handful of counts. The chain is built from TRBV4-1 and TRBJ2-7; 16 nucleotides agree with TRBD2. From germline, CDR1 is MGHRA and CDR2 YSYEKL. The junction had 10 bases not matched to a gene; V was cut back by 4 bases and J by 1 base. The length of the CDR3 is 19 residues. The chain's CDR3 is CASSRTAGTSGGASYEQYF. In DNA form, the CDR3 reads TGCGCCAGCAGCCGGACTGCAGGGACTAGCGGGGGGGCGTCCTACGAGCAGTACTTC.

DNA of the CDR3: TGTGCCAGCAGTCCCCAACCGGGACTAGCATGGGAGACCCAGTACTTC. It encodes CASSPQPGLAWETQYF. This chain joins TRBV6-2 or TRBV6-3 and TRBJ2-5; 9 bases align to TRBD2. Germline-derived CDR1 and CDR2 are MNHEY and SVGEGT. This CDR3 has 16 residues. V lost 5 bases, J lost 5 bases, and 12 bases stayed unmatched.

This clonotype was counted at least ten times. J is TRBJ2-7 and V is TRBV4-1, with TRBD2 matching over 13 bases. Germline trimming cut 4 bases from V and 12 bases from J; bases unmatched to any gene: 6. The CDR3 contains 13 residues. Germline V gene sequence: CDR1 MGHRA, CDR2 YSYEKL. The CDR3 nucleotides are TGCGCCAGCAGCCCCCGACTAGCGGGGGGACTGTACGTC. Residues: CASSPRLAGGLYV.

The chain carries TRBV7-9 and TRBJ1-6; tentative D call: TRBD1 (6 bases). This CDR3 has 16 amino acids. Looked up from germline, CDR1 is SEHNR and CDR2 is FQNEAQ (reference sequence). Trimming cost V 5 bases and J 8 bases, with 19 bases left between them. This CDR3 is CASSKGGRDPYSPLHF. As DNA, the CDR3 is TGTGCCAGCAGCAAGGGGGGCAGGGACCCTTATTCACCCCTCCACTTT. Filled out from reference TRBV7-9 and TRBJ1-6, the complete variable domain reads DTGVSQNPRHKITKRGQNVTFRCDPISEHNRLYWYRQTLGQGPEFLTYFQNEAQLEKSRLLSDRFSAERPKGSFSTLEIQRTEQGDSAMYLCASSKGGRDPYSPLHFGNGTRLTVT.

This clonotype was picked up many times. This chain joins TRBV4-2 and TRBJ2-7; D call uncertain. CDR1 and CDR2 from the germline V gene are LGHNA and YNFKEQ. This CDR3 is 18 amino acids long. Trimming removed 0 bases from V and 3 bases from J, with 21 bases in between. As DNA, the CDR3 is TGTGCCAGCAGCCAAGATTCGGCCTTCTCAGGATTGGACTACGAGCAGTACTTC. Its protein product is CASSQDSAFSGLDYEQYF.

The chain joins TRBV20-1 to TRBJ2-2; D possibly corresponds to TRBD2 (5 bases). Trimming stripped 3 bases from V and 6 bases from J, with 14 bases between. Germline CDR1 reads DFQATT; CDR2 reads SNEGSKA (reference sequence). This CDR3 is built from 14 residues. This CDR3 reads CSASGWGVAGELFF. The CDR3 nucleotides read TGCAGTGCTAGTGGGTGGGGAGTCGCCGGGGAGCTGTTTTTT.

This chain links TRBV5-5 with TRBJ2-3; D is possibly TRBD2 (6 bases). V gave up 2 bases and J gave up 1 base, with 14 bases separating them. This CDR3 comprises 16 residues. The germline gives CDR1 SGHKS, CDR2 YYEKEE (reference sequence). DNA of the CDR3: TGTGCCAGCAGCTTTTCTGCGGGAATAGGCACAGATACGCAGTATTTT. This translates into CASSFSAGIGTDTQYF.

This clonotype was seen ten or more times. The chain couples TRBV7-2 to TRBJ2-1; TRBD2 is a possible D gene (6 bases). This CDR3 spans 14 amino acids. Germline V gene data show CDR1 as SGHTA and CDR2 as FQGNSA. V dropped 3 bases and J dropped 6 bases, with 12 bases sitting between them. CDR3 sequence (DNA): TGTGCCAGCAGCTTGGGCGGGACGGGCAATGAGCAGTTCTTC. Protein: CASSLGGTGNEQFF.

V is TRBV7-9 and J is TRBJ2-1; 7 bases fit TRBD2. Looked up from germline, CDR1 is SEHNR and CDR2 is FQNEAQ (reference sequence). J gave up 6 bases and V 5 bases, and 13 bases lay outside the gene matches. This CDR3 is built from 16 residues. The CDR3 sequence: CASSPPWGGRVNEQFF. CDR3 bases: TGTGCCAGCAGCCCCCCGTGGGGGGGACGTGTCAATGAGCAGTTCTTC.

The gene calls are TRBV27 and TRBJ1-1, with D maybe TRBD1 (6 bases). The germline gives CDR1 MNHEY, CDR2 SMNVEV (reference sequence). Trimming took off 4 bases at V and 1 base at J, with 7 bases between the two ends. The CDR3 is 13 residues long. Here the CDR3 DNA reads TGTGCCAGCAGTTGGGGGGCGAACACTGAAGCTTTCTTT. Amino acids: CASSWGANTEAFF.

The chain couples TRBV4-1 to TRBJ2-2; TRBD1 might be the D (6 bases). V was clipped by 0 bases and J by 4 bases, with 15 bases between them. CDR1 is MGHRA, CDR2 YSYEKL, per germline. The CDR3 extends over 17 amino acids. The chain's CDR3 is CASSQDQAGALTGELFF. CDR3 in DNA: TGCGCCAGCAGCCAAGATCAAGCAGGGGCCCTCACCGGGGAGCTGTTTTTT.

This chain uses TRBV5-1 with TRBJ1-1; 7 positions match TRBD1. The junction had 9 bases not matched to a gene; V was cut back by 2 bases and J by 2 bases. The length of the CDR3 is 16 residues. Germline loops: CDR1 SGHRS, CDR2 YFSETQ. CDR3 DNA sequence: TGCGCCAGCAGCTTACGTTGGGACAGATTTAACACTGAAGCTTTCTTT. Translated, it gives CASSLRWDRFNTEAFF.

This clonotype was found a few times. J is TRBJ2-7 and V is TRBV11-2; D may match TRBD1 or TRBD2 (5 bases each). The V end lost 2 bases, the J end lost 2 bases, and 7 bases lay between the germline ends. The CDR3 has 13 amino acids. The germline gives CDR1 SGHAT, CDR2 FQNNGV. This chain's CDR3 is CASSLQGAYEQYF. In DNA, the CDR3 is TGTGCCAGCAGCTTACAGGGAGCCTACGAGCAGTACTTC.

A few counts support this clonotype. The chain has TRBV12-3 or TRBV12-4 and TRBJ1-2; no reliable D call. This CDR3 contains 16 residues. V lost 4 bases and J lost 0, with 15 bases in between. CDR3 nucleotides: TGTGCCAGCAGTTCCCCGCACAGAGTAGCTAACTATGGCTACACCTTC. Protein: CASSSPHRVANYGYTF.

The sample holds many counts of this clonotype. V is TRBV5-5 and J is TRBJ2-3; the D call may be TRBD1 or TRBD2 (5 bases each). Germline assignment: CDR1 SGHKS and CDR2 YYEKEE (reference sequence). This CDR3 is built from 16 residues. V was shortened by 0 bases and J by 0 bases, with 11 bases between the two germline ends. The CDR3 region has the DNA TGTGCCAGCAGCTTGGGGTGGGGGACCAGCACAGATACGCAGTATTTT. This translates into CASSLGWGTSTDTQYF.